This TCR beta chain stems from a study of T cell responses to AZD1222 COVID-19 vaccine. About the study: Both about-4-week and about-12-week second-dose recipients were combined. The study's findings and limits: Spike-specific TCR repertoires showed rising breadth and depth after two AZD1222 doses. CD4 TCRs associated with vaccination spanned spike, dominating at 160-218 and 743-854. Females made up more of the donors, who were largely white British, and clonal diversity may have come out too low.

Note on this clone: Its antigen is currently unknown.

Germline V lookup: CDR1 GTSNPN, CDR2 SVGIG (reference sequence). The V and J ends lost 4 bases and 8 bases respectively, with 27 bases between them. This CDR3 has 17 amino acids. The method was immunoSEQ multiplex PCR; TCRdb's version includes in-frame clones alone and lacks a portion of them. The data show some 130,000 clones, with roughly 82% seen just once and approximately 4% held by the top ten. This rearrangement joins TRBV30 to TRBJ2-1; TRBD1 is a possible D gene (5 bases). The source was peripheral blood, collected on day 0 of AZD1222 vaccination. The origin of this receptor is an adult in good health. The CDR3 here is CAWNRPGRTNKKDEQFF. The CDR3 DNA is TGTGCCTGGAACCGCCCCGGACGGACAAACAAGAAGGATGAGCAGTTCTTC.